This TCR beta chain was sequenced in a study of blood T cells in healthy people across ages. CDR3 length: 19 amino acids. Losses at the gene ends were 3 bases for V and 0 bases for J; bases not matched to a gene: 9. Germline CDR1 is LGHNA and CDR2 is YNFKEQ. It was with a sample-barcoded 5' primer and a J-beta primer mix that a second PCR of about 6 to 11 cycles was run. Each CDR3 protein is one row after TCRdb ran MiXCR on the 5' RACE reads. The data contain about 1.8 million distinct CDR3 sequences, around 48% of them singletons. The source material was blood. This sequence joins TRBV4-2 and TRBJ2-2, with 11 bases identical to TRBD2. The sequence was obtained from a woman aged 40 to 50 in good health. Written as DNA, the CDR3 is TGTGCCAGCAGCCACTTAGCGGGGGGGCCTCGGTCGAACACCGGGGAGCTGTTTTTT. It encodes CASSHLAGGPRSNTGELFF.